The 30 T cell receptor beta chains given below trace back to one sample, sequenced in a study of cytomegalovirus exposure and HLA in healthy donors. The PCR was carried out with 60 Vbeta primers and 13 Jbeta primers. TCRdb keeps only in-frame clones here, not all; method: immunoSEQ multiplex PCR. The table lists roughly 130,000 clones, 75% to 85% of them singletons. The sample was PBMCs. The origin of the receptors is a woman aged 18-35 years in good health and CMV-seropositive.

This clone was counted only a few times. The chain employs TRBV4-1 and TRBJ1-6, with D unclear. The CDR3 loop spans 16 amino acids. V dropped 1 base and J dropped 6 bases, with 13 bases sitting between them. The V gene's germline CDR1 is MGHRA and CDR2 YSYEKL. Here the CDR3 reads CASSQAGGPPNSPLHF. In DNA form, the CDR3 reads TGCGCCAGCAGCCAAGCTGGAGGGCCGCCTAATTCACCCCTCCACTTT.

V is TRBV7-3 and J is TRBJ2-3; D might be TRBD1 (5 bases). The CDR3 runs 17 residues. Germline CDR1 reads SGHTA; CDR2 reads FQGTGA. Deletions cut 0 bases from V and 3 bases from J, with 16 bases between. DNA of the CDR3: TGTGCCAGCAGCTTAACGCCGGACACTCCAGGGACAGATACGCAGTATTTT. It codes for CASSLTPDTPGTDTQYF. Full variable domain (missing parts from reference TRBV7-3 and TRBJ2-3): GAGVSQTPSNKVTEKGKYVELRCDPISGHTALYWYRQSLGQGPEFLIYFQGTGAADDSGLPNDRFFAVRPEGSVSTLKIQRTERGDSAVYLCASSLTPDTPGTDTQYFGPGTRLTVL.

This clone was observed once. At one end the junction does not follow the germline gene, possibly because of a read error. The CDR3 protein is CSSSSPGQSSLGGYTF. The CDR3, as DNA: TGTTCCAGCAGCTCCCCGGGACAGTCGTCGTTAGGTGGCTACACCTTC. The gene calls are TRBV7-9 and TRBJ1-2; 7 nucleotides match TRBD1. The CDR3 loop spans 16 amino acids. CDR1 and CDR2 from the germline V gene are SEHNR and FQNEAQ (reference sequence).

The chain couples TRBV28 to TRBJ2-2; 13 bases match TRBD2. V shed 5 bases, J shed 6 bases, and the junction held 9 bases outside the gene matches. CDR3 length: 17 residues. Germline V lookup: CDR1 MDHEN, CDR2 SYDVKM. Here the CDR3 reads CASSRPGLAGLSGELFF. In DNA form, the CDR3 reads TGTGCCAGCAGTCGACCGGGACTAGCGGGGTTATCCGGGGAGCTGTTTTTT.

The chain couples TRBV27 to TRBJ1-3, with 7 bases fitting TRBD1. The CDR3 contains 15 residues. The ends lost 5 bases at V and 2 bases at J; junction bases unmatched: 6. Germline V gene data show CDR1 as MNHEY and CDR2 as SMNVEV (reference sequence). CDR3 in amino acids: CASSPQGPTGNTIYF. The CDR3 coding sequence is TGTGCCAGCAGTCCACAGGGGCCCACTGGAAACACCATATATTTT.

The rearrangement links TRBV6-4 to TRBJ2-6; D gene unclear. From germline, CDR1 is MRHNA and CDR2 SNTAGT. The germline V and J ends were trimmed by 0 bases and 3 bases, with 9 bases remaining between them. This CDR3 is built from 16 residues. CDR3 residues: CASSDSYRSGANVLTF. CDR3 in DNA: TGTGCCAGCAGTGACTCTTATAGAAGTGGGGCCAACGTCCTGACTTTC.

The rearrangement uses TRBV25-1 and TRBJ2-2; 12 bases fit TRBD1. The CDR3 has 15 residues. The J segment lost 8 bases and the V segment lost 5 bases, leaving 6 bases of the junction unmatched. Germline CDR1 is MGHDK and CDR2 is SYGVNS. CDR3 residues: CASSWGQGALGELFF. The CDR3 nucleotides are TGTGCCAGCAGTTGGGGACAGGGGGCGCTGGGGGAGCTGTTTTTT.

The chain combines TRBV2 with TRBJ1-5, with 8 bases identical to TRBD1. The CDR3 has 15 residues. J lost 2 bases, V lost 6 bases, and 6 bases had no gene match. Per the germline V gene, CDR1 is SNHLY and CDR2 is FYNNEI. Written as DNA, the CDR3 is TGTGCCAGCAGGGACAGGGCCGGAGGCAATCAGCCCCAGCATTTT. Protein product: CASRDRAGGNQPQHF.

This chain links TRBV30 with TRBJ1-5, with a tentative D call TRBD1 (5 bases). Between the trimmed V and J ends, which lost 5 bases and 0 bases, there was a span of 5 bases. Germline CDR1 reads GTSNPN; CDR2 reads SVGIG (reference sequence). This CDR3 is built from 12 residues. CDR3 region: CAWDSSNQPQHF. In nucleotides, the CDR3 is TGTGCCTGGGACAGTAGCAATCAGCCCCAGCATTTT.

This chain uses TRBV29-1 with TRBJ2-5; 9 positions match TRBD1. The CDR3 runs 13 residues. Germline V lookup: CDR1 SQVTM, CDR2 ANQGSEA. V trimming: 3 bases; J trimming: 4 bases; junction bases outside the gene matches: 3. The CDR3 loop reads CSVEKQGAETQYF. The CDR3 nucleotides are TGCAGCGTTGAGAAACAGGGGGCAGAGACCCAGTACTTC.

The chain employs TRBV2 and TRBJ2-1; D not certain. This CDR3 has 11 residues. The germline CDR1 and CDR2 sequences are SNHLY and FYNNEI. The germline V and J ends were trimmed by 3 bases and 7 bases, with 4 bases remaining between them. CDR3 DNA: TGTGCCAGCAGTGATTATAATGAGCAGTTCTTC. Residues: CASSDYNEQFF.

This CDR3 reads CAIGTSGPKSSYNEQFF. The CDR3 DNA sequence: TGTGCCATTGGGACTAGCGGGCCTAAAAGCTCCTACAATGAGCAGTTCTTC. The V call is TRBV10-3, the J call TRBJ2-1, with 12 bases matching TRBD2. V was clipped by 9 bases and J by 0 bases; unmatched bases: 9. In germline, CDR1 is ENHRY, CDR2 SYGVKD. This CDR3 region has 17 residues.

The chain carries TRBV19 and TRBJ1-3, with 10 nucleotides matching TRBD1. CDR1 is LNHDA, CDR2 SQIVND, per germline (reference sequence). CDR3 length equals 15 residues. V shed 3 bases, J shed 3 bases, and the junction held 2 bases outside the gene matches. The CDR3 loop reads CASSMGTGVGNTIYF. The CDR3 coding sequence is TGTGCCAGTAGTATGGGGACAGGGGTTGGAAACACCATATATTTT.

As regards this clone: A read error may account for a junction end that differs from germline. The chain uses TRBV11-2 and TRBJ2-7, with 10 bases fitting TRBD2. Germline values: CDR1 SGHAT, CDR2 FQNNGV. The CDR3 length is 15 residues. The CDR3 here is CASSLEASGGYDQYF. The CDR3, as DNA: TGTGCCAGCAGCTTAGAGGCTAGCGGGGGTTACGATCAGTACTTC.

V gene TRBV27 combines with J gene TRBJ2-7; 7 nucleotides match TRBD1. J was trimmed by 3 bases and V by 3 bases; bases with no gene match: 2. The CDR3 runs to 13 residues. Germline V gives CDR1 MNHEY, CDR2 SMNVEV (reference sequence). CDR3 nucleotide sequence: TGTGCCAGCAGTTTGGGACAGCTCTACGAGCAGTACTTC. This sequence encodes CASSLGQLYEQYF.

This clone appeared once. The rearrangement links TRBV6-1 to TRBJ2-5, with 12 nucleotides matching TRBD2. Germline-derived CDR1 and CDR2 are MNHNS and SASEGT. The V gene end was trimmed by 2 bases and the J gene end by 5 bases; junction bases not matched to a gene: 12. The CDR3 has 18 residues. Here the CDR3 reads CASSEWPSGGAPLETQYF. The CDR3 nucleotides are TGTGCCAGCAGTGAATGGCCTAGCGGGGGGGCCCCGTTGGAGACCCAGTACTTC.

Notes on this clone: Sequence at one end of the junction differs from germline and may be a read error. The J gene is TRBJ2-5, the V gene TRBV7-2, with 9 nucleotides matching TRBD1. Looked up from germline, CDR1 is SGHTA and CDR2 is FQGNSA. The CDR3 sequence is 15 residues long. This CDR3 is CASSLAGTGQETQYF. The CDR3, as DNA: TGTGCCAGCAGCCTAGCAGGGACAGGGCAAGAGACCCAGTACTTC.

This clone was observed a few times. The chain uses TRBV7-9 and TRBJ2-5; D is perhaps TRBD2 (6 bases). V was cut by 5 bases and J by 3 bases, with 10 bases left in between. CDR1 SEHNR and CDR2 FQNEAQ come from the germline V gene (reference sequence). The CDR3 is 13 residues long. CDR3 nucleotides: TGTGCCAGCAGCCGATCGGGGGAAGAGACCCAGTACTTC. Encoded protein: CASSRSGEETQYF.

The chain combines TRBV6-5 with TRBJ2-2, with D perhaps TRBD1 (6 bases). Germline values: CDR1 MNHEY, CDR2 SVGAGI. With 11 bases removed from V and 1 base from J, the gap between germline ends came to 14 bases. CDR3 length: 14 residues. DNA of the CDR3: TGTGCCGCCCAACAGGGACAGAACACCGGGGAGCTGTTTTTT. The encoded protein is CAAQQGQNTGELFF.

The rearrangement links TRBV2 to TRBJ2-1; 8 bases line up with TRBD1. V was clipped by 2 bases and J by 8 bases; unmatched bases: 8. This CDR3 spans 15 amino acids. In germline, CDR1 is SNHLY, CDR2 FYNNEI. The CDR3 here is CASSEKGTGTDEQFF. The CDR3 DNA reads as TGTGCCAGCAGTGAAAAAGGGACAGGTACCGATGAGCAGTTCTTC.

The chain carries TRBV6-5 and TRBJ2-5, with TRBD2 identical over 11 bases. Germline values: CDR1 MNHEY, CDR2 SVGAGI. The V and J ends lost 5 bases and 0 bases, in that order; junction bases with no gene match: 2. The CDR3 extends over 15 amino acids. CDR3 in amino acids: CASSRLAGYQETQYF. The CDR3 DNA follows: TGTGCCAGCAGTCGACTAGCGGGATACCAAGAGACCCAGTACTTC.

This clone was counted between two and nine times. The rearrangement links TRBV28 to TRBJ1-5, with D perhaps TRBD1 (6 bases). Germline V gene lookup returns CDR1 MDHEN and CDR2 SYDVKM. Trimming pared 4 bases from V and 4 bases from J, leaving 17 bases between. The CDR3 is 16 amino acids. CDR3 residues: CASSSGRGIANQPQHF. CDR3 DNA sequence: TGTGCCAGCAGTTCTGGCAGGGGCATTGCTAATCAGCCCCAGCATTTT.

As concerns this clone: In the same sample, other DNA sequences code for this CDR3. The genes are TRBV6-5 and TRBJ1-3; D is ambiguous. CDR1 and CDR2 from the germline V gene are MNHEY and SVGAGI. V was pared by 3 bases and J by 0 bases, with 6 bases between. This CDR3 has 14 residues. The CDR3 bases are TGTGCCAGCAGTTATCGAGACTCTGGAAACACCATATATTTT. Its protein is CASSYRDSGNTIYF.

This clone is a singleton in its sample. The chain links TRBV18 to TRBJ2-7, with 8 bases matching TRBD1. The CDR3 spans 16 residues. Per the germline V gene, CDR1 is KGHSH and CDR2 is LQKENI. V shed 3 bases and J 2 bases; nucleotides not matched to a gene: 9. The DNA for the CDR3 is TGTGCCAGCTCACCTTCAGGGGGCTCCCCTGCCTACGAGCAGTACTTC. This gives the protein CASSPSGGSPAYEQYF.

The rearrangement joins TRBV29-1 to TRBJ2-5; 9 bases are shared with TRBD2. This CDR3 is 11 amino acids long. The V gene end was trimmed by 7 bases and the J gene end by 5 bases; junction bases not matched to a gene: 2. Germline-derived CDR1 and CDR2 are SQVTM and ANQGSEA. For the CDR3, the DNA is TGCAGCGGCGGGGGGGGCGAGACCCAGTACTTC. Its translation is CSGGGGETQYF.

This clone was seen a handful of times. J is TRBJ1-1 and V is TRBV2; perhaps TRBD1 as D (6 bases). V gave up 4 bases and J gave up 5 bases, with 8 bases separating them. Germline V CDR1 and CDR2: SNHLY, FYNNEI. The CDR3 sequence is 12 residues long. The CDR3 here is CASSGGLTEAFF. The DNA for the CDR3 is TGTGCCAGCAGTGGGGGGCTAACTGAAGCTTTCTTT.

The chain carries TRBV19 and TRBJ1-1; 9 positions match TRBD1. The germline V gene encodes CDR1 LNHDA and CDR2 SQIVND (reference sequence). V shed 11 bases and J 1 base; nucleotides not matched to a gene: 17. CDR3 size: 17 residues. CDR3 sequence: CASGPNTGGWGNTEAFF. As DNA, the CDR3 is TGTGCCTCTGGCCCGAACACAGGGGGCTGGGGGAACACTGAAGCTTTCTTT.

The chain is built from TRBV9 and TRBJ2-7; the match to TRBD2 covers 7 bases. Germline CDR1 SGDLS, CDR2 YYNGEE. The CDR3 covers 16 residues. Unmatched junction bases numbered 11, after V lost 4 bases and J lost 1 base. CDR3 sequence (DNA): TGTGCCAGCAGCCCCCAGGGTGGCGGGGGTTCCTACGAGCAGTACTTC. This sequence encodes CASSPQGGGGSYEQYF. The whole variable domain, filled in from reference TRBV9 and TRBJ2-7, reads DSGVTQTPKHLITATGQRVTLRCSPRSGDLSVYWYQQSLDQGLQFLIQYYNGEERAKGNILERFSAQQFPDLHSELNLSSLELGDSALYFCASSPQGGGGSYEQYFGPGTRLTVT.

The rearrangement uses TRBV7-9 and TRBJ2-7, with a tentative D call TRBD2 (7 bases). V was trimmed by 1 base and J by 5 bases, leaving 15 bases between them. Germline CDR1 is SEHNR and CDR2 is FQNEAQ (reference sequence). There are 15 residues in the CDR3. The CDR3 DNA sequence: TGTGCCAGCAGCTTAGGGTGGGAGGGGGGCGACGAGCAGTACTTC. Translation: CASSLGWEGGDEQYF.

The chain employs TRBV18 and TRBJ1-2, with 9 bases fitting TRBD1. The germline V gene encodes CDR1 KGHSH and CDR2 LQKENI. V gave up 3 bases and J gave up 6 bases; unmatched junction bases: 2. The CDR3 is made up of 13 amino acids. The CDR3 here is CASSPGQGDGYTF. The CDR3 nucleotides read TGTGCCAGCTCACCGGGACAGGGTGATGGCTACACCTTC. The variable domain in full, with the rest retrieved from reference TRBV18 and TRBJ1-2, is NAGVMQNPRHLVRRRGQEARLRCSPMKGHSHVYWYRQLPEEGLKFMVYLQKENIIDESGMPKERFSAEFPKEGPSILRIQQVVRGDSAAYFCASSPGQGDGYTFGSGTRLTVV.